The clone carrying this T cell receptor (beta chain) has just a few counts. Its specificity is unknown. The data belong to a study of blood T cells in healthy people across ages. Study findings and constraints: TCR beta diversity tracked closely with naive T cell percentage.

CDR1 is SGHRS, CDR2 YFSETQ, per germline. This CDR3 spans 13 amino acids. V dropped 4 bases and J dropped 8; count of bases not matched to a gene: 4. It was with a sample-barcoded 5' primer and a J-beta primer mix that a second PCR of about 7 to 12 cycles was run. TCRdb ran MiXCR on the 5' RACE reads and lists one entry per CDR3 protein. The table has hundreds of thousands of distinct CDR3 sequences, 20% to 25% seen once. This clonotype was obtained from an older man in good health. The material sequenced was blood. The chain employs TRBV5-1 and TRBJ2-4; 9 bases line up with TRBD1. CDR3 sequence reads: CASSGTGRDIQYF. CDR3 nucleotide sequence: TGCGCCAGCAGCGGGACAGGGAGAGACATTCAGTACTTC.